The 23 T cell receptor beta chains given below trace back to one sample, sequenced in a study of blood T cell repertoires in COVID-19. Clones were read by immunoSEQ multiplex PCR, and TCRdb kept only the in-frame ones, dropping some. The table includes about 200,000 clones, over 70% detected once. The sample consisted of peripheral blood. These TCRs come from a man between 40 and 49 years old with acute or convalescent COVID-19.

The rearrangement uses TRBV11-2 and TRBJ1-1, with D maybe TRBD1 (5 bases). The CDR3 runs 15 residues. The germline V and J ends were trimmed by 5 bases and 10 bases, with 23 bases remaining between them. The V gene's germline CDR1 is SGHAT and CDR2 FQNNGV. The CDR3 is CASSTLGRDGEVAFF. The CDR3 DNA sequence: TGTGCCAGCAGCACCCTGGGTAGGGACGGGGAGGTAGCTTTCTTT.

The sample holds one count of this clone. This same CDR3 is encoded by further DNA sequences in the sample. This chain links TRBV27 with TRBJ1-4; 8 nucleotides line up with TRBD1. Germline V gene sequence: CDR1 MNHEY, CDR2 SMNVEV (reference sequence). The length of the CDR3 is 15 residues. V gave up 4 bases and J gave up 7 bases; unmatched junction bases: 8. The CDR3 coding sequence is TGTGCCAGCAGTTCAAGGACAGGGTTACGTGAAAAACTGTTTTTT. Translating gives CASSSRTGLREKLFF.

The V gene is TRBV10-3, the J gene TRBJ1-5, with TRBD1 identical over 7 bases. The J segment lost 2 bases and the V segment lost 4 bases, leaving 2 bases of the junction unmatched. There are 14 residues in the CDR3. CDR1 and CDR2 (germline): ENHRY, SYGVKD. The CDR3 region has the DNA TGTGCCATCAGTGGGGACAGCCGCAATCAGCCCCAGCATTTT. Amino acids: CAISGDSRNQPQHF.

The chain is built from TRBV5-1 and TRBJ2-3; D uncertain. The CDR3 length is 14 residues. Germline CDR1 reads SGHRS; CDR2 reads YFSETQ. V shed 0 bases and J shed 0 bases, with 5 bases lying between them. CDR3: CASSLVQSTDTQYF. Here the CDR3 DNA reads TGCGCCAGCAGCTTGGTCCAGAGCACAGATACGCAGTATTTT.

The chain combines TRBV7-9 with TRBJ1-3; D not certain. This CDR3 region has 12 residues. Germline V gives CDR1 SEHNR, CDR2 FQNEAQ (reference sequence). Trimming pared 2 bases from V and 4 bases from J, leaving 3 bases between. The CDR3 nucleotides are TGTGCCAGCAGCTTACAGGGAAACACCATATATTTT. Its translation: CASSLQGNTIYF.

CDR3 amino acids: CAASTGTNEKLFF. CDR3 nucleotide sequence: TGTGCAGCGTCGACAGGGACGAATGAAAAACTGTTTTTT. V usage is TRBV6-5 and J usage is TRBJ1-4; TRBD1 matches 7 bases. The length of the CDR3 is 13 residues. Looked up from germline, CDR1 is MNHEY and CDR2 is SVGAGI.

The chain recombines TRBV15 with TRBJ1-5; D gene uncertain. Germline CDR1 and CDR2: LNHNV and YYDKDF (reference sequence). This CDR3 has 16 residues. V dropped 0 bases and J dropped 4 bases, with 13 bases sitting between them. In nucleotides, the CDR3 is TGTGCCACCAGCAGAGATCAATACTCCCCAAATCAGCCCCAGCATTTT. It encodes CATSRDQYSPNQPQHF.

The chain couples TRBV19 to TRBJ2-7, with D perhaps matching TRBD1 (5 bases). CDR1 and CDR2 from the germline V gene are LNHDA and SQIVND (reference sequence). V dropped 4 bases and J dropped 4 bases, with 17 bases sitting between them. CDR3 length equals 15 residues. CDR3 DNA: TGTGCCAGTAGTACTTGGACAAAGGGAACTTACGAGCAGTACTTC. Its translation: CASSTWTKGTYEQYF.

The rearrangement joins TRBV29-1 to TRBJ2-3, with 9 bases matching TRBD2. Germline CDR1 SQVTM, CDR2 ANQGSEA. CDR3 length equals 15 residues. V shed 4 bases, J shed 3 bases, and the junction held 8 bases outside the gene matches. The CDR3 region is CSVVYGGRETDTQYF. The CDR3 bases are TGCAGCGTTGTCTACGGCGGGAGGGAGACAGATACGCAGTATTTT.

This clone was seen only once. The genes are TRBV7-9 and TRBJ2-5; D remains ambiguous. This CDR3 comprises 17 residues. Trimming pared 2 bases from V and 4 bases from J, leaving 20 bases between. Germline V gene sequence: CDR1 SEHNR, CDR2 FQNEAQ (reference sequence). The CDR3 region is CASSLNRVMDGVETQYF. Here the CDR3 DNA reads TGTGCCAGCAGCTTAAATCGGGTTATGGATGGTGTAGAGACCCAGTACTTC.

This clone was detected once. The chain joins TRBV27 to TRBJ2-5; TRBD1 might be the D (5 bases). CDR1 is MNHEY and CDR2 is SMNVEV in the germline V gene (reference sequence). This CDR3 has 19 amino acids. V was clipped by 6 bases and J by 1 base, with 27 bases between them. CDR3 coding DNA: TGTGCCAGCAGCACCGCGAACAGGTTCCCAGGCGAGTCCCAAGAGACCCAGTACTTC. Protein sequence: CASSTANRFPGESQETQYF.

V gene TRBV6-5 combines with J gene TRBJ2-7; TRBD1 matches at 7 bases. Germline lookup yields CDR1 MNHEY and CDR2 SVGAGI. The length of the CDR3 is 14 residues. J lost 2 bases, V lost 2 bases, and 3 bases had no gene match. CDR3 sequence reads: CASSYDRVAYEQYF. The CDR3 DNA is TGTGCCAGCAGTTACGACAGGGTAGCCTACGAGCAGTACTTC.

The V and J genes are TRBV27 and TRBJ1-2; D remains unclear. Germline V CDR1 and CDR2: MNHEY, SMNVEV (reference sequence). The CDR3 consists of 13 residues. Trimming pared 2 bases from V and 4 bases from J, leaving 8 bases between. CDR3 bases: TGTGCCAGCAGTTTAGGCAGAAGCTATGGCTACACCTTC. Protein product: CASSLGRSYGYTF.

V gene TRBV11-2 combines with J gene TRBJ1-2; 9 nucleotides line up with TRBD1. V shed 6 bases and J 4 bases; nucleotides not matched to a gene: 6. Germline CDR1 SGHAT, CDR2 FQNNGV. This CDR3 has 14 amino acids. CDR3 region: CASRSNRGLYGYTF. CDR3 sequence (DNA): TGTGCCAGCAGGTCCAACAGGGGGCTCTATGGCTACACCTTC.

This chain links TRBV30 with TRBJ1-2; 9 bases are a match to TRBD1. J lost 7 bases, V lost 3 bases, and 6 bases had no gene match. This CDR3 contains 13 residues. Germline CDR1 reads GTSNPN; CDR2 reads SVGIG (reference sequence). DNA for the CDR3: TGTGCCTGGAGCCTACAGGGGGCGGGTGGCTACACCTTC. It encodes CAWSLQGAGGYTF.

V gene TRBV5-6 combines with J gene TRBJ2-7, with 13 bases lining up with TRBD2. V trimming: 3 bases; J trimming: 0 bases; junction bases outside the gene matches: 6. CDR1 and CDR2 from the germline V gene are SGHDT and YYEEEE. This CDR3 has 17 residues. CDR3 DNA: TGTGCCAGCAGCTCGGGACTAGCGGGATATACCTCCTACGAGCAGTACTTC. It specifies CASSSGLAGYTSYEQYF. Variable domain in full (rest from reference TRBV5-6 and TRBJ2-7): DAGVTQSPTHLIKTRGQQVTLRCSPKSGHDTVSWYQQALGQGPQFIFQYYEEEERQRGNFPDRFSGHQFPNYSSELNVNALLLGDSALYLCASSSGLAGYTSYEQYFGPGTRLTVT.

The chain recombines TRBV19 with TRBJ2-6; 7 bases line up with TRBD1. CDR1 and CDR2 (germline): LNHDA, SQIVND (reference sequence). After removal of 8 bases from V and 3 bases from J, the junction contained 16 bases not matched to a gene. The CDR3 covers 18 residues. The CDR3 DNA follows: TGTGCCAGTCGCCGGGGACAGCACACCTCGGGTGGGGCCAACGTCCTGACTTTC. Residues: CASRRGQHTSGGANVLTF.

The rearrangement joins TRBV5-1 to TRBJ2-7, with 7 positions matching TRBD2. This CDR3 has 18 residues. Trimming at V came to 0 bases and at J to 1 base, leaving 13 bases not matched to a gene. Germline values: CDR1 SGHRS, CDR2 YFSETQ. CDR3: CASSLASWEGTRSYEQYF. The DNA of the CDR3 is TGCGCCAGCAGCTTGGCTTCGTGGGAGGGCACTCGGTCCTACGAGCAGTACTTC. Supplemented by reference TRBV5-1 and TRBJ2-7, the full variable domain reads KAGVTQTPRYLIKTRGQQVTLSCSPISGHRSVSWYQQTPGQGLQFLFEYFSETQRNKGNFPGRFSGRQFSNSRSEMNVSTLELGDSALYLCASSLASWEGTRSYEQYFGPGTRLTVT.

The gene calls are TRBV5-4 and TRBJ2-5; 9 nucleotides match TRBD1. CDR1 and CDR2 from the germline V gene are SGHNT and YYREEE (reference sequence). V trimming: 9 bases; J trimming: 3 bases; junction bases outside the gene matches: 9. This CDR3 region has 14 residues. CDR3 in DNA: TGTGCCACAGAGACAGGGGGAGTAAAAGAGACCCAGTACTTC. Translating gives CATETGGVKETQYF.

V gene TRBV6-5 combines with J gene TRBJ2-2, with a tentative D call TRBD1 (6 bases). Per germline, CDR1 MNHEY and CDR2 SVGAGI. This CDR3 has 14 amino acids. The V end lost 2 bases, the J end lost 5 bases, and 9 bases lay between the germline ends. The CDR3 bases are TGTGCCAGCAGTTACGGACAGCAAACCGGGGAGCTGTTTTTT. Translation: CASSYGQQTGELFF.

J is TRBJ1-1 and V is TRBV4-2, with TRBD1 as a possible D gene (6 bases). This CDR3 has 15 amino acids. Germline CDR1 and CDR2: LGHNA and YNFKEQ. The V end was cut by 4 bases, the J end by 4 bases, with 16 bases between. The CDR3 coding sequence is TGTGCCAGCAGCCCTAGGGGGGGGTCCGGCACTGAAGCTTTCTTT. Protein: CASSPRGGSGTEAFF.

A single count supports this clone. The rearrangement joins TRBV5-6 to TRBJ2-5; TRBD1 agrees at 9 bases. The germline V gene encodes CDR1 SGHDT and CDR2 YYEEEE. With V trimmed by 3 bases and J by 4 bases, 4 bases remained unmatched. The CDR3 totals 14 residues. The CDR3 region has the DNA TGTGCCAGCAGCTCCACAGGGGGCCGAGAGACCCAGTACTTC. This encodes CASSSTGGRETQYF. The full variable domain, with the rest looked up from reference TRBV5-6 and TRBJ2-5, is DAGVTQSPTHLIKTRGQQVTLRCSPKSGHDTVSWYQQALGQGPQFIFQYYEEEERQRGNFPDRFSGHQFPNYSSELNVNALLLGDSALYLCASSSTGGRETQYFGPGTRLLVL.

The chain links TRBV15 to TRBJ2-2; the match to TRBD2 covers 7 bases. The V segment lost 6 bases and the J segment 0 bases; nucleotides outside the gene matches: 10. The CDR3 spans 17 residues. Germline assignment: CDR1 LNHNV and CDR2 YYDKDF (reference sequence). CDR3 sequence: CATRAGIAFSNTGELFF. In DNA form, the CDR3 reads TGTGCCACCAGAGCGGGAATTGCTTTTTCGAACACCGGGGAGCTGTTTTTT.